Presented here are 23 T cell receptor beta chains from one specimen sequenced in a study of control samples from healthy donors and cancer patients. Assay used: immunoSEQ multiplex PCR; TCRdb lists only in-frame clones, some missing. The data show 95,000 to 150,000 clones, about 83% seen once. Material: blood. These receptors were obtained from a man under 40 in good health.

The chain couples TRBV5-8 to TRBJ1-1; 7 bases align to TRBD1. V shed 0 bases, J shed 4 bases, and the junction held 6 bases outside the gene matches. This CDR3 has 15 residues. Germline V gene lookup returns CDR1 SGHTS and CDR2 YDEGEE. CDR3 bases: TGTGCCAGCAGCTTGGTCGCTTCAGGGGGCACTGAAGCTTTCTTT. It is translated as CASSLVASGGTEAFF.

The chain carries TRBV11-3 and TRBJ2-1; 10 nucleotides agree with TRBD1. The CDR3 contains 15 residues. With V trimmed by 4 bases and J by 5 bases, 5 bases remained unmatched. Germline V lookup: CDR1 SGHNT, CDR2 YENEEA. The CDR3 coding sequence is TGTGCCAGCAGCTCTGGGACAGGGGCTAACAATGAGCAGTTCTTC. This translates into CASSSGTGANNEQFF.

As for this clone: At the DNA level, this CDR3 is encoded by other sequences in the same sample as well. The chain is built from TRBV5-1 and TRBJ2-1; weak D call: TRBD2 (6 bases). The germline CDR1 and CDR2 sequences are SGHRS and YFSETQ. The CDR3 extends over 15 amino acids. Trimming shortened V by 2 bases and J by 0 bases, and 9 bases separated the two germline ends. The CDR3, as DNA: TGCGCCAGCAGCTTAAACGGGGGCTCCTACAATGAGCAGTTCTTC. Translated: CASSLNGGSYNEQFF.

The rearrangement joins TRBV27 to TRBJ1-5; possibly TRBD1 for D (5 bases). Germline CDR1 MNHEY, CDR2 SMNVEV (reference sequence). CDR3 length: 13 residues. The V end lost 3 bases, the J end lost 4 bases, and 7 bases lay between the germline ends. In DNA, the CDR3 is TGTGCCAGCAGTTTCGGGGGAAATCAGCCCCAGCATTTT. This codes for CASSFGGNQPQHF.

This clone is a singleton in its sample. The gene calls are TRBV29-1 and TRBJ2-5; no clear D. This CDR3 is built from 11 residues. Trimming shortened V by 7 bases and J by 4 bases, and 10 bases separated the two germline ends. CDR1 and CDR2 from the germline V gene are SQVTM and ANQGSEA. Here the CDR3 DNA reads TGCAGCGCCCGGGCCCCAGAGACCCAGTACTTC. It is translated as CSARAPETQYF.

V is TRBV6-4 and J is TRBJ2-3; TRBD2 matches 8 bases. V trimming: 4 bases; J trimming: 1 base; junction bases outside the gene matches: 10. Germline V CDR1 and CDR2: MRHNA, SNTAGT. The CDR3 totals 17 residues. CDR3 protein: CASSGRLALWGTDTQYF. As DNA, the CDR3 is TGTGCCAGCAGTGGAAGACTAGCGCTATGGGGCACAGATACGCAGTATTTT.

This clone was found a few times. This chain uses TRBV3-1 (or the pseudogene TRBV3-2) with TRBJ1-5, with D unclear. The CDR3 covers 13 residues. The germline V gene has CDR1 LGHDT and CDR2 YNNKEL (reference sequence). V gave up 2 bases and J gave up 7 bases, with 9 bases separating them. The CDR3 DNA reads as TGTGCCAGCAGCCAACTCGACCAGCAGCCCCAGCATTTT. Encoded protein: CASSQLDQQPQHF.

The genes are TRBV24-1 and TRBJ2-3; D remains ambiguous. Trimming pared 5 bases from V and 2 bases from J, leaving 10 bases between. Germline values: CDR1 KGHDR, CDR2 SFDVKD. The CDR3 runs 14 residues. This CDR3 is CATSGRQITDTQYF. CDR3 in DNA: TGTGCCACCAGTGGTAGACAAATCACAGATACGCAGTATTTT.

The table lists this clone with a few counts. The chain joins TRBV5-6 to TRBJ1-1, with D possibly TRBD1 on 6 matching bases. The CDR3 sequence is 14 residues long. V was trimmed by 6 bases and J by 6 bases, leaving 18 bases between them. Germline CDR1 and CDR2: SGHDT and YYEEEE. The CDR3 DNA reads TGTGCCAGCAACTACAGGGTAGGATCCTCTGAAGCTTTCTTT. It codes for CASNYRVGSSEAFF.

The rearrangement uses TRBV5-4 and TRBJ1-2; D unclear. The CDR3 totals 12 residues. V lost 4 bases, J lost 0 bases, and 4 bases lay in between. The germline V gene has CDR1 SGHNT and CDR2 YYREEE (reference sequence). The CDR3 reads CASSLPNYGYTF. The CDR3 DNA reads TGTGCCAGCAGCCTTCCTAACTATGGCTACACCTTC.

The chain combines TRBV6-1 with TRBJ2-7; D gene uncertain. The CDR3 has 13 residues. Germline V lookup: CDR1 MNHNS, CDR2 SASEGT. V lost 2 bases, J lost 2 bases, and 7 bases lay in between. In DNA form, the CDR3 reads TGTGCCAGCAGTGAAAGGTCGGCCTACGAGCAGTACGTC. Translation gives CASSERSAYEQYV.

The chain links TRBV2 to TRBJ2-5, with TRBD1 matching 8 bases. V lost 8 bases and J lost 4; bases outside the gene matches: 9. The CDR3 has 14 residues. Germline V gene lookup returns CDR1 SNHLY and CDR2 FYNNEI. As DNA, the CDR3 is TGTGCCAGCCAAAGGACAGGGAAGGGAGAGACCCAGTACTTC. Residues: CASQRTGKGETQYF.

The sample holds one count of this clone. The chain is built from TRBV10-3 and TRBJ1-2; possible D gene TRBD1, 5 bases. CDR3 length: 14 residues. V dropped 0 bases and J dropped 4 bases, with 9 bases sitting between them. Germline CDR1 ENHRY, CDR2 SYGVKD. The CDR3 here is CAISESLGLYGYTF. The CDR3, as DNA: TGTGCCATCAGTGAGTCTTTGGGGCTCTATGGCTACACCTTC.

The chain couples TRBV12-3 or TRBV12-4 to TRBJ1-5; D is unclear. The V end lost 3 bases, the J end lost 8 bases, and 11 bases lay between the germline ends. This CDR3 is built from 13 residues. The CDR3 DNA reads TGTGCCAGCAGTTTCGGTATGAGGGAGCCCCAGCATTTT. Amino acids: CASSFGMREPQHF.

The chain couples TRBV7-6 to TRBJ1-1; D unresolved. Per the germline V gene, CDR1 is SGHVS and CDR2 is FNYEAQ. Trimming removed 5 bases at V and 3 bases at J, with 7 bases between. The CDR3 has 12 amino acids. The CDR3 nucleotides are TGTGCCAGCAGCCTTTGGGACACTGAAGCTTTCTTT. Its protein is CASSLWDTEAFF.

The chain joins TRBV30 to TRBJ1-2, with TRBD1 identical over 8 bases. CDR3 size: 14 residues. Germline CDR1 is GTSNPN and CDR2 is SVGIG (reference sequence). V lost 5 bases to trimming and J lost 12 bases; unmatched junction nucleotides: 17. Here the CDR3 DNA reads TGTGCCTGGCGCCCTTCCGGGACAGGCCTCACCAACACCTTC. Its translation: CAWRPSGTGLTNTF.

The gene calls are TRBV27 and TRBJ2-1; D gene uncertain. CDR3 length: 11 amino acids. Germline CDR1 MNHEY, CDR2 SMNVEV (reference sequence). Trimming shortened V by 3 bases and J by 5 bases, and 2 bases separated the two germline ends. CDR3 loop: CASSFNNEQFF. The CDR3 DNA follows: TGTGCCAGCAGTTTTAACAATGAGCAGTTCTTC.

This clone was detected only a few times. The chain links TRBV6-5 to TRBJ1-4; 9 bases align to TRBD1. The CDR3 length is 14 residues. Germline V gene sequence: CDR1 MNHEY, CDR2 SVGAGI. V dropped 10 bases and J dropped 7; count of bases not matched to a gene: 10. CDR3 DNA: TGTGCCACTTGGGGCGGGGGACAGGGTGAAAAACTGTTTTTT. Residues: CATWGGGQGEKLFF.

This chain joins TRBV19 and TRBJ2-3; no clear D gene. V dropped 4 bases and J dropped 0 bases, with 14 bases sitting between them. The CDR3 has 16 amino acids. The germline gives CDR1 LNHDA, CDR2 SQIVND (reference sequence). This chain's CDR3 is CASSKGIAWSTDTQYF. The CDR3, as DNA: TGTGCCAGTAGTAAAGGCATCGCCTGGAGCACAGATACGCAGTATTTT.

The J gene is TRBJ2-2, the V gene TRBV29-1; 7 nucleotides agree with TRBD2. The junction had 12 bases not matched to a gene; V was cut back by 5 bases and J by 6 bases. CDR1 and CDR2 (germline): SQVTM, ANQGSEA. CDR3 length: 15 residues. The CDR3 nucleotides are TGCAGCGTTTTACTGACTAGCCGCGGGGCCGGGGAGCTGTTTTTT. Translated, it gives CSVLLTSRGAGELFF.

The chain employs TRBV10-3 and TRBJ2-5; D is possibly TRBD2 (6 bases). V shed 8 bases and J shed 2 bases, with 21 bases lying between them. This CDR3 is 16 amino acids long. Germline lookup yields CDR1 ENHRY and CDR2 SYGVKD. The CDR3 DNA follows: TGTGCCATCGGGGGAGCGGAGGGAGCCGTACAAGAGACCCAGTACTTC. Translating it yields CAIGGAEGAVQETQYF.

This clone showed up just once. This chain joins TRBV29-1 and TRBJ2-3; D is uncertain. Per germline, CDR1 SQVTM and CDR2 ANQGSEA. CDR3 length: 10 residues. The germline V and J ends were trimmed by 7 bases and 3 bases, with 5 bases remaining between them. CDR3 residues: CSAETDTQYF. CDR3 DNA: TGCAGCGCCGAGACAGATACGCAGTATTTT.

This clone was detected only a few times. The chain recombines TRBV2 with TRBJ1-5; TRBD1 aligns across 7 bases. CDR1 and CDR2 (germline): SNHLY, FYNNEI. CDR3 length: 15 residues. V trimming: 2 bases; J trimming: 3 bases; junction bases outside the gene matches: 4. CDR3 nucleotides: TGTGCCAGCAGTGAATCGGGACAGTACAATCAGCCCCAGCATTTT. It translates to CASSESGQYNQPQHF.